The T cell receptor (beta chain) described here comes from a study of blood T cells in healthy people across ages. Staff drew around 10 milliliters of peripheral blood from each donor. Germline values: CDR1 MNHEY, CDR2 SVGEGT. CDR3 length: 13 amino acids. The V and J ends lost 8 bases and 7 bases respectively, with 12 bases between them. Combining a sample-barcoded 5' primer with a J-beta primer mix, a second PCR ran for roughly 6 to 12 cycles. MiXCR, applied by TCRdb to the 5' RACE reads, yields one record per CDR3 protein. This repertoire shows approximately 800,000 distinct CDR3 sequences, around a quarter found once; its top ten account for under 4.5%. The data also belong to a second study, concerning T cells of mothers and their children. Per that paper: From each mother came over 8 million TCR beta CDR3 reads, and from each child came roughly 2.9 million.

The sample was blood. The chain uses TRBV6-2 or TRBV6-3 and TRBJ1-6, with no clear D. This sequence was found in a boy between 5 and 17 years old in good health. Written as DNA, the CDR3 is TGTGCCAGCGGTAGGACGGAAAATTCACCCCTCCACTTT. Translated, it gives CASGRTENSPLHF.